This T cell receptor beta chain originates from a study of T cell responses to AZD1222 COVID-19 vaccine. Study-wide results and limits: Targets within unmutated variant regions were reportedly found for nearly half of spike-specific TCRs. Spike-specific TCR breadth and depth both grew after two AZD1222 doses. There were mostly white British donors and more females than males, and clonal diversity was possibly underestimated.

The germline V gene encodes CDR1 LGHNA and CDR2 YNFKEQ. This CDR3 region has 15 residues. Trimming took off 0 bases at V and 4 bases at J, with 13 bases between the two ends. This table comes from immunoSEQ multiplex PCR, and its TCRdb copy is limited to in-frame clones, with some not included. The sample consists of 180,000 or so clones, nearly 95% of them appearing once. A word on this clone: The antigen remains undetermined.

The receptor's source is an adult who received the AZD1222 COVID-19 vaccine. This material consisted of peripheral blood, taken 28 days after the second AZD1222 dose. V gene TRBV4-2 combines with J gene TRBJ2-7; weak D call: TRBD1 (5 bases). In DNA, the CDR3 is TGTGCCAGCAGCCAAGATTGGGCAGGGTCATACGAGCAGTACTTC. Its translation: CASSQDWAGSYEQYF.